This T cell receptor (beta chain) was obtained from a study of CD8 T cells in Susac syndrome. This clonotype came up once. What it binds is unknown. Trimming shortened V by 0 bases and J by 4 bases, and 9 bases separated the two germline ends. The CDR3 is made up of 14 amino acids. Isolation of CD8+ and CD4+ T cells was performed negatively, whereas enrichment of TEMRA cells was done by FACS. RNA totalling about 0.5 to 1 ug underwent reverse transcription with random hexamers. TCRdb reprocessed the immunoSEQ multiplex PCR reads via MiXCR and lists one record per CDR3 protein. This table holds fewer than 85,000 distinct CDR3 sequences, 95% found once. Study observations and caveats: It was in TEMRA cells and active patients that Susac CD8+ clonal expansion peaked.

The clonotype originates from a human donor with Susac syndrome. The sample was CD8+ T cells from PBMCs. The gene calls are TRBV23-1 and TRBJ1-1; D is unclear. TRBV23-1 is noted as an ORF with a role that remains uncertain. CDR3 loop: CASSQSTRSTEAFF. DNA of the CDR3: TGCGCCAGCAGTCAATCGACCAGGAGCACTGAAGCTTTCTTT.